One and the same sample provided the 24 T cell receptor beta chains below, sequenced in a study of identical twins. MiXCR, run by TCRdb on the 5' RACE reads, gives a single entry per CDR3 protein. The sample has around 240,000 distinct CDR3 sequences, 5.5% to 8% seen once. These data were also filed under a second study, of yellow fever vaccine responses in identical twins.

The material sequenced was memory (CD45RO+) T cells sorted from blood. All receptors come from a woman aged 18-29 years in good health.

This clonotype turned up a few times. This chain joins TRBV6-1 and TRBJ2-3; D gene uncertain. CDR1 MNHNS and CDR2 SASEGT come from the germline V gene. V lost 7 bases, J lost 0 bases, and 14 bases lay in between. This CDR3 region has 15 residues. CDR3 amino acids: CASTFDAWSTDTQYF. The CDR3 bases are TGTGCCAGCACCTTCGACGCATGGAGCACAGATACGCAGTATTTT.

The chain combines TRBV2 with TRBJ2-5; D ambiguous. With 5 bases removed from V and 5 bases from J, the gap between germline ends came to 3 bases. The CDR3 sequence is 10 residues long. Germline-derived CDR1 and CDR2 are SNHLY and FYNNEI. The CDR3 region has the DNA TGTGCCAGCAGTCGTGAGACCCAGTACTTC. Encoded protein: CASSRETQYF.

This rearrangement joins TRBV5-1 to TRBJ2-3; 9 nucleotides agree with TRBD1. CDR3 length: 18 residues. The trim removed 3 bases at V and 2 bases at J, leaving 13 bases unmatched. Germline assignment: CDR1 SGHRS and CDR2 YFSETQ. The CDR3 DNA follows: TGCGCCAGCAGCTCGGGACAGGGCGGTCATCCCCTCACAGATACGCAGTATTTT. It yields the protein CASSSGQGGHPLTDTQYF.

The CDR3 coding sequence is TGTGCCAGCAGGGGGACGTTCACTCTAGCCAAAAACATTCAGTACTTC. Translating it yields CASRGTFTLAKNIQYF. This chain links TRBV6-1 with TRBJ2-4; D possibly matches TRBD1 or TRBD2 (5 bases each). The V end lost 6 bases, the J end lost 0 bases, and 15 bases lay between the germline ends. The germline V gene encodes CDR1 MNHNS and CDR2 SASEGT. This CDR3 region has 16 residues.

This clonotype was observed a few times. Germline is not matched at one junction end, which may reflect a read error. The chain uses TRBV6-1 and TRBJ2-3; possibly TRBD1 for D (6 bases). CDR3 length: 15 amino acids. Looked up from germline, CDR1 is MNHNS and CDR2 is SASEGT. CDR3 sequence reads: CASSEGDTFTDTQYF. Written as DNA, the CDR3 is TGTGCCAGCAGCGAAGGGGACACCTTCACAGATACGCAGTATTTT.

This clonotype has at least ten counts. The rearrangement links TRBV7-2 to TRBJ2-2, with 8 positions matching TRBD1. J lost 1 base, V lost 4 bases, and 8 bases had no gene match. Per germline, CDR1 SGHTA and CDR2 FQGNSA. CDR3 length: 17 amino acids. This CDR3 is CASSSNGQGRNTGELFF. The CDR3 nucleotides are TGTGCCAGCAGCTCCAACGGACAGGGAAGGAACACCGGGGAGCTGTTTTTT. Looking up the rest from reference TRBV7-2 and TRBJ2-2 gives the full variable domain: GAGVSQSPSNKVTEKGKDVELRCDPISGHTALYWYRQSLGQGLEFLIYFQGNSAPDKSGLPSDRFSAERTGGSVSTLTIQRTQQEDSAVYLCASSSNGQGRNTGELFFGEGSRLTVL.

This clonotype appeared a few times. V is TRBV5-1 and J is TRBJ2-7; 11 positions agree with TRBD1. Germline V CDR1 and CDR2: SGHRS, YFSETQ. The CDR3 length is 15 residues. Trimming cost V 0 bases and J 3 bases; bases outside gene matches: 2. In DNA form, the CDR3 reads TGCGCCAGCAGCTTGGTGGGACAGGGGGACTACGAGCAGTACTTC. Translating gives CASSLVGQGDYEQYF.

This clonotype was counted ten times or more. The rearrangement links TRBV20-1 to TRBJ1-5; no clear D. This CDR3 is 12 amino acids long. CDR1 is DFQATT and CDR2 is SNEGSKA in the germline V gene (reference sequence). Trimming removed 0 bases at V and 2 bases at J, with 2 bases between. The DNA of the CDR3 is TGCAGTGCTAGAGATGGCAATCAGCCCCAGCATTTT. This translates into CSARDGNQPQHF.

This clonotype came up a few times. This rearrangement joins TRBV28 to TRBJ2-7, with a possible D match to TRBD1 (6 bases). V was pared by 6 bases and J by 4 bases, with 16 bases between. The CDR3 loop spans 14 amino acids. Germline-derived CDR1 and CDR2 are MDHEN and SYDVKM. CDR3 coding DNA: TGTGCCAGCAGACGGGACAAGGCCAGGTACGAGCAGTACTTC. This translates into CASRRDKARYEQYF.

The chain employs TRBV4-1 and TRBJ1-1; D not certain. Deletions cut 8 bases from V and 1 base from J, with 26 bases between. The CDR3 length is 18 residues. CDR1 and CDR2 from the germline V gene are MGHRA and YSYEKL. This chain's CDR3 is CASFYSPWEAARNTEAFF. The CDR3 bases are TGCGCCAGCTTTTATTCTCCTTGGGAAGCGGCTAGGAACACTGAAGCTTTCTTT.

This clonotype was counted between two and nine times. The missing conserved phenylalanine or tryptophan at the end of this CDR3 makes a read error likely. The DNA is left out, because the CDR3 cannot be placed on it with certainty; the CDR3 is given as TCRdb lists it. V and J are TRBV20-1 and TRBJ2-5. Germline CDR1 and CDR2: DFQATT and SNEGSKA (reference sequence). The CDR3 length equals 8 residues, ends included. CDR3 sequence reads: CSARDRGV.

This clonotype was observed a handful of times. The CDR3 is CSAITRQGYNQPQHF. The DNA of the CDR3 is TGCAGTGCTATAACAAGACAGGGGTACAATCAGCCCCAGCATTTT. This chain joins TRBV20-1 and TRBJ1-5; 8 bases match TRBD1. V was clipped by 4 bases and J by 3 bases; unmatched bases: 8. Germline CDR1 and CDR2: DFQATT and SNEGSKA (reference sequence). This CDR3 is built from 15 residues.

This clonotype turned up a few times. The V gene is TRBV24-1, the J gene TRBJ2-1, with TRBD2 matching 16 bases. Germline loops: CDR1 KGHDR, CDR2 SFDVKD. The length of the CDR3 is 20 residues. Trimming cost V 3 bases and J 2 bases; bases outside gene matches: 9. The chain's CDR3 is CATSDKGLAGGQLAYNEQFF. CDR3 nucleotide sequence: TGTGCCACCAGTGATAAGGGACTAGCGGGGGGGCAATTAGCCTACAATGAGCAGTTCTTC.

This clonotype was seen ten or more times. The chain joins TRBV27 to TRBJ1-4; 7 bases align to TRBD1. The junction had 5 bases not matched to a gene; V was cut back by 7 bases and J by 0 bases. Germline-derived CDR1 and CDR2 are MNHEY and SMNVEV (reference sequence). The length of the CDR3 is 15 residues. The CDR3 sequence: CASKPQGATNEKLFF. The CDR3 DNA reads TGTGCCAGCAAACCCCAGGGGGCAACTAATGAAAAACTGTTTTTT.

Only a few counts were recorded for this clonotype. The rearrangement links TRBV11-2 to TRBJ2-3; 7 nucleotides line up with TRBD2. This CDR3 has 16 amino acids. V was clipped by 5 bases and J by 3 bases; unmatched bases: 11. In germline, CDR1 is SGHAT, CDR2 FQNNGV. In DNA, the CDR3 is TGTGCCAGCAGCCTTGGGTTAGGACTAGAAACAGATACGCAGTATTTT. This gives the protein CASSLGLGLETDTQYF.

This clonotype was found a few times. The rearrangement uses TRBV12-3 or TRBV12-4 and TRBJ2-1, with D tentatively TRBD2 (5 bases). V lost 6 bases to trimming and J lost 3 bases, with 12 bases between them. This CDR3 region has 14 residues. CDR3 sequence (DNA): TGTGCCAGCAGCCGTAACGGGATCTACAATGAGCAGTTCTTC. Residues: CASSRNGIYNEQFF.

This clonotype was seen many times. The CDR3, as DNA: TGTGCCAGCAGCCGGACAGGGGCAAATAATTCACCCCTCCACTTT. It encodes CASSRTGANNSPLHF. The chain has TRBV6-1 and TRBJ1-6, with 9 nucleotides matching TRBD1. The ends lost 6 bases at V and 5 bases at J; junction bases unmatched: 5. Germline CDR1 MNHNS, CDR2 SASEGT. The length of the CDR3 is 15 residues.

This clonotype was counted only a few times. This chain connects TRBV6-5 to TRBJ1-6, with D uncertain. The CDR3 has 13 residues. Deletions cut 4 bases from V and 13 bases from J, with 14 bases between. Germline-derived CDR1 and CDR2 are MNHEY and SVGAGI. The CDR3 DNA is TGTGCCAGCAGTTCTCCCTCCGAGGGTCCCCTCCACTTT. Protein product: CASSSPSEGPLHF.

The table lists this clonotype with a few counts. The chain has TRBV12-3 or TRBV12-4 and TRBJ2-7, with D perhaps TRBD1 (6 bases). The V end lost 7 bases, the J end lost 4 bases, and 23 bases lay between the germline ends. This CDR3 spans 16 amino acids. Here the CDR3 DNA reads TGTGCCAGCACCAAAAATAATAGAGCAGGGGTTTACGAGCAGTACTTC. As protein: CASTKNNRAGVYEQYF.

The rearrangement joins TRBV6-1 to TRBJ1-4; the D gene is possibly TRBD1 (5 bases). Trimming left V 3 bases short and J 4 bases short, with 9 bases between. The CDR3 has 14 amino acids. The V gene's germline CDR1 is MNHNS and CDR2 SASEGT. The DNA of the CDR3 is TGTGCCAGCAGTGAGGGGGGAGTTAATGAAAAACTGTTTTTT. Its translation is CASSEGGVNEKLFF.

This clonotype was counted at least ten times. The genes are TRBV5-1 and TRBJ2-5; D uncertain. CDR1 is SGHRS and CDR2 is YFSETQ in the germline V gene. This CDR3 is 13 amino acids long. Trimming shortened V by 4 bases and J by 4 bases, and 11 bases separated the two germline ends. The CDR3 DNA sequence: TGCGCCAGCAGCCTAAGTAAGGTAGAGACCCAGTACTTC. It translates to CASSLSKVETQYF.

This clonotype was counted at least ten times. The rearrangement links TRBV12-3 or TRBV12-4 to TRBJ2-1; 7 positions match TRBD1. The CDR3 has 15 residues. V lost 6 bases and J lost 9; bases outside the gene matches: 14. CDR3 sequence (DNA): TGTGCCAGCAGGGAACGAGGGGGCATCGGAGTTGAGCAGTTCTTC. Protein: CASRERGGIGVEQFF.

J is TRBJ2-7 and V is TRBV14, with 7 nucleotides matching TRBD1. The CDR3 has 15 residues. Trimming took 2 bases from V and 6 from J; bases not matched to a gene: 10. The germline V gene has CDR1 SGHDN and CDR2 FVKESK. The CDR3 bases are TGTGCCAGCAGCCAAATACAGGGGAGTGAGGGCGAGCAGTACTTC. The encoded protein is CASSQIQGSEGEQYF.

In this sample, this clonotype turned up many times. The CDR3 nucleotides are TGTGCCAGCAGTGGATTGTGGGGCCCGGGAGATACGCAGTATTTT. Its protein product is CASSGLWGPGDTQYF. This chain joins TRBV7-9 and TRBJ2-3; D may be TRBD1 (5 bases). The CDR3 has 15 amino acids. Germline CDR1 SEHNR, CDR2 FQNEAQ (reference sequence). V gave up 6 bases and J gave up 5 bases, with 18 bases separating them.